This T cell receptor beta chain was obtained from a study of shared clonotypes between healthy human individuals. Germline lookup yields CDR1 LNHDA and CDR2 SQIVND (reference sequence). This CDR3 is built from 13 residues. Trimming took off 4 bases at V and 4 bases at J, with 8 bases between the two ends. Assay used: immunoSEQ multiplex PCR; TCRdb lists only in-frame clones, some missing. The sample contains roughly 680,000 clones, roughly two thirds of which appear only once. A word on this clone: The antigen remains undetermined.

General observations from the study: Rarefaction showed that sequencing of sorted subsets was incomplete (despite large depth).

The rearrangement uses TRBV19 and TRBJ1-5; D unclear. This sequence was found in a woman in her 30s in good health. The sample comprised memory CD4+ T cells sorted from blood. Regarding subset: CD45RA-negative fraction. The CDR3 bases are TGTGCCAGTAGTACCCAGGTAAATCAGCCCCAGCATTTT. This encodes CASSTQVNQPQHF. Complete variable domain (other parts from reference TRBV19 and TRBJ1-5): DGGITQSPKYLFRKEGQNVTLSCEQNLNHDAMYWYRQDPGQGLRLIYYSQIVNDFQKGDIAEGYSVSREKKESFPLTVTSAQKNPTAFYLCASSTQVNQPQHFGDGTRLSIL.